This T cell receptor beta chain was obtained from a study of blood T cell repertoires in COVID-19. Study-wide background: Specimens from acute and convalescent COVID-19 originated in the United States, Italy and Spain.

The V segment lost 3 bases and the J segment 6 bases; nucleotides outside the gene matches: 11. CDR1 is MNHEY and CDR2 is SMNVEV in the germline V gene (reference sequence). The CDR3 is made up of 15 amino acids. In the original workflow: How many nucleated cells were present was estimated from reference gene primer amplification. Profiled with immunoSEQ multiplex PCR; TCRdb holds only in-frame clones, not every one. V and J calls and clone size are given by that table; D and trimming were obtained from the DNA. The sample has about 74,000 clones; around 88% are singletons. This clonotype originated in a woman over 75 with active or convalescent COVID-19. The J gene is TRBJ2-7, the V gene TRBV27; 7 nucleotides match TRBD1. The material sequenced was peripheral blood. This CDR3 reads CASSFDRVQVGEQYF. The CDR3 region has the DNA TGTGCCAGCAGTTTCGACAGGGTTCAGGTCGGCGAGCAGTACTTC.